This T cell receptor (beta chain) came from a study of blood T cells in healthy people across ages. All donors came from Russia, were Caucasian and healthy, and spanned ages about 6 to 90. V was pared by 4 bases and J by 8 bases, with 13 bases of the junction left unmatched. CDR3 length: 15 residues. Germline V gene sequence: CDR1 SEHNR, CDR2 FQNEAQ (reference sequence). A J-beta primer mix and a sample-barcoded 5' primer were used in a second PCR of about 7 to 12 cycles. Every cDNA molecule bore a tag from a template-switch adaptor containing 12 random nucleotides. TCRdb re-derived calls from the 5' RACE reads in MiXCR, one entry per CDR3 protein. The top ten clones hold 7.9% of a sample with more than 1.4 million distinct CDR3 sequences, around 42% of them seen once.

The V and J genes are TRBV7-9 and TRBJ1-2, with 7 bases identical to TRBD1. Sequencing was performed on blood. The origin of this receptor is a woman aged 18-29 years in good health. The CDR3 loop reads CASSSPGQSGAGYTF. The CDR3 bases are TGTGCCAGCAGCTCCCCGGGACAGAGTGGGGCCGGCTACACCTTC.